This T cell receptor beta chain came from a study of human T cells and chemical hapten exposure. At the level of the study: On 2 cm by 2 cm of upper inner arm skin, sensitization was performed with 2% DPC. A mostly female patient group had alopecia areata, totalis or universalis.

It was the library that attached unique molecular identifiers to individual cDNA molecules. Per the original methods: The median was about 96,000 TCRs per sample, ranging roughly 23,224 to 750,000. TCRdb re-called the RACE reads through MiXCR, storing one row per CDR3 protein. The V and J calls, along with clone size, are taken from TCRdb and not from the paper's own processing. The sample has 35,000 to 55,000 distinct CDR3 sequences; roughly 9% are singletons. As for time point: patch test 2, 6 weeks after DPC sensitization. The treatment denotes: therapeutic diphenylcyclopropenone sensitization with weekly scalp DPC. Total RNA came from unfractionated whole blood. The length of the CDR3 is 16 residues. Looked up from germline, CDR1 is MGHRA and CDR2 is YSYEKL. The V end lost 4 bases, the J end lost 0 bases, and 10 bases lay between the germline ends.

The TCR sequence derives from a woman in her 30s with alopecia areata. Some clones in this sample may be carry-over from other donors' samples. V gene TRBV4-1 combines with J gene TRBJ1-6; a possible D gene is TRBD1 (6 bases). The input for sequencing was whole blood, taken in connection with sensitization to the hapten diphenylcyclopropenone (DPC). The CDR3 nucleotides are TGCGCCAGCAGCCCGGACAGAAGCTCCTATAATTCACCCCTCCACTTT. Translation: CASSPDRSSYNSPLHF.